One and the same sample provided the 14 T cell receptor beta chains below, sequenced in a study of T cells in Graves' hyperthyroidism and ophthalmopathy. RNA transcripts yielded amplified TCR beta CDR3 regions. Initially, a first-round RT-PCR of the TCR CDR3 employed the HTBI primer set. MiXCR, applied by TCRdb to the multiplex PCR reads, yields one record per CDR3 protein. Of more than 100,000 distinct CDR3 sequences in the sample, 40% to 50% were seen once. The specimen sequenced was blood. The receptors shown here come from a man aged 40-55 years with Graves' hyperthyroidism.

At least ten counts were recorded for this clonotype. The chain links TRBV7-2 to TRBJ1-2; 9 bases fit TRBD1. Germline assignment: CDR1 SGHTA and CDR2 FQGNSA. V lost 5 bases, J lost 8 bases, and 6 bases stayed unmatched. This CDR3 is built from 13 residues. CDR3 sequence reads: CASSTGQGWGYTF. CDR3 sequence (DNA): TGTGCCAGCAGCACGGGACAGGGTTGGGGCTACACCTTC. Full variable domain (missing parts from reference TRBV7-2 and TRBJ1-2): GAGVSQSPSNKVTEKGKDVELRCDPISGHTALYWYRQSLGQGLEFLIYFQGNSAPDKSGLPSDRFSAERTGGSVSTLTIQRTQQEDSAVYLCASSTGQGWGYTFGSGTRLTVV.

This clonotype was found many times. CDR3 residues: CAISSTTGGLDTIYF. The CDR3 bases are TGTGCCATCAGCTCCACGACAGGGGGTCTAGACACCATATATTTT. The chain combines TRBV10-3 with TRBJ1-3, with TRBD1 matching over 9 bases. The germline V gene encodes CDR1 ENHRY and CDR2 SYGVKD. V shed 6 bases and J 8 bases; nucleotides not matched to a gene: 11. The CDR3 sequence is 15 residues long.

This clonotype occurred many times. The CDR3 nucleotides read TGTGCCAGCACTTTAGGGGGCCGCGCAGATACGCAGTATTTT. This codes for CASTLGGRADTQYF. The gene calls are TRBV13 and TRBJ2-3, with 7 positions matching TRBD1. CDR3 length: 14 amino acids. V lost 7 bases and J lost 4; bases outside the gene matches: 8. Germline CDR1 reads PRHDT; CDR2 reads FYEKMQ (reference sequence).

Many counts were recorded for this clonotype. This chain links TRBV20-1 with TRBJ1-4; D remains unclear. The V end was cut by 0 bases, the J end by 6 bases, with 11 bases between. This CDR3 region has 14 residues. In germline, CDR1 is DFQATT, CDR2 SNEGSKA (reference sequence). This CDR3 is CSARDHGRDEKLFF. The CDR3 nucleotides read TGCAGTGCTAGAGATCACGGGAGGGATGAAAAACTGTTTTTT.

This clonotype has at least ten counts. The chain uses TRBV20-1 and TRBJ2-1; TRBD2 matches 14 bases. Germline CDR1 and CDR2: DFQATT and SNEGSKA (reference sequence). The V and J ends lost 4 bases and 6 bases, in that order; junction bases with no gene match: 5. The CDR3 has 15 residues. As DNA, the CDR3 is TGCAGTGCTACCGGGACTAGCGGGAGTTTCAATGAGCAGTTCTTC. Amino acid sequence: CSATGTSGSFNEQFF.

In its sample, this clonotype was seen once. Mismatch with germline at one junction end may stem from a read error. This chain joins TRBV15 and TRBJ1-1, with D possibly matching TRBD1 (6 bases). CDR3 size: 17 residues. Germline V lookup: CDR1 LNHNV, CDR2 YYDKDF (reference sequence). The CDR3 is CTTSRDYPDRRGSEAFF. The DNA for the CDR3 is TGTACCACCAGCAGAGATTACCCCGACAGGAGAGGCTCTGAAGCTTTCTTT.

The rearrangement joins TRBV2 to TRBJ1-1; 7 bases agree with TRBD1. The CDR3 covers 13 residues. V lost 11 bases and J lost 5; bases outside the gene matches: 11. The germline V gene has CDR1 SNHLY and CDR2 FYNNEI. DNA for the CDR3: TGTGCCTGGGGCAGGGGGGGTTGGACTGAAGCTTTCTTT. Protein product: CAWGRGGWTEAFF.

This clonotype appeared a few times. The CDR3 sequence is CASSYTLAGAYNEQFF. DNA of the CDR3: TGTGCCAGCAGCTACACCCTAGCGGGAGCTTACAATGAGCAGTTCTTC. The chain uses TRBV6-5 and TRBJ2-1, with TRBD2 matching 10 bases. The length of the CDR3 is 16 residues. CDR1 and CDR2 from the germline V gene are MNHEY and SVGAGI. V lost 6 bases to trimming and J lost 4 bases; unmatched junction nucleotides: 9.

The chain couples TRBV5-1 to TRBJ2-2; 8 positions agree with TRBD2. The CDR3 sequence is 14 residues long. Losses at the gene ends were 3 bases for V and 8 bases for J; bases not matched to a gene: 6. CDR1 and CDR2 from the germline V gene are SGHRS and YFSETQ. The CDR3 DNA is TGCGCCAGCAGCTGGCCGCGGGGGGAAGGGGAGCTGTTTTTT. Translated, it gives CASSWPRGEGELFF. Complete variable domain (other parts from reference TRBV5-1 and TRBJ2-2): KAGVTQTPRYLIKTRGQQVTLSCSPISGHRSVSWYQQTPGQGLQFLFEYFSETQRNKGNFPGRFSGRQFSNSRSEMNVSTLELGDSALYLCASSWPRGEGELFFGEGSRLTVL.

Written as DNA, the CDR3 is TGTGCCAGCAGCGTAGTTCTAGTTATAGTCTACGGTGAGCAGTTCTTC. It yields the protein CASSVVLVIVYGEQFF. V is TRBV9 and J is TRBJ2-1; no clear D. Germline V gene lookup returns CDR1 SGDLS and CDR2 YYNGEE. There are 16 residues in the CDR3. V shed 0 bases and J shed 9 bases, with 19 bases lying between them.

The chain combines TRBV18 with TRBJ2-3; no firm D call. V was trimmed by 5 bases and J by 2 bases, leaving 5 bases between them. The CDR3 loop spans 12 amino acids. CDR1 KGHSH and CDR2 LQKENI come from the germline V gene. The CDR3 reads CASSSATDTQYF. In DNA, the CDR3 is TGTGCCAGCTCATCGGCCACAGATACGCAGTATTTT. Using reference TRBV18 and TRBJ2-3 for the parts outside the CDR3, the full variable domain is NAGVMQNPRHLVRRRGQEARLRCSPMKGHSHVYWYRQLPEEGLKFMVYLQKENIIDESGMPKERFSAEFPKEGPSILRIQQVVRGDSAAYFCASSSATDTQYFGPGTRLTVL.

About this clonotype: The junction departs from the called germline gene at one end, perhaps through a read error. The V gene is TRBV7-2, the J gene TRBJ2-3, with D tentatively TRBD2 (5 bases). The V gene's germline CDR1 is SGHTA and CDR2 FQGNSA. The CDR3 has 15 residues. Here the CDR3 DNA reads TGCGCCAGCAGCTTAGAAGGGAGTACCACAGATACGCAGTATTTT. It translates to CASSLEGSTTDTQYF.

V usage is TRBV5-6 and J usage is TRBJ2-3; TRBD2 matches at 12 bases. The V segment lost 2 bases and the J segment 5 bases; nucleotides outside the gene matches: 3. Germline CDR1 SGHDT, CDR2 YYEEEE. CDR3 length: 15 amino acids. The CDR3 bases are TGTGCCAGCAGCTTAGGACTAGCGGGGAGAGATACGCAGTATTTT. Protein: CASSLGLAGRDTQYF.

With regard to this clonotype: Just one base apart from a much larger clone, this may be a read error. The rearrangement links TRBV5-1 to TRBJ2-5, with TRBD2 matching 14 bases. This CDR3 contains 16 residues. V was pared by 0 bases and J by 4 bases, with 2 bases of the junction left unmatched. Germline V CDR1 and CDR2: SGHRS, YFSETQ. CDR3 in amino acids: CASSLGLAGGPETQYF. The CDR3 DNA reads TGCGCCAGCAGCTTGGGACTAGCGGGAGGGCCAGAGACCCAGTACTTC.